The T cell receptor beta chain described here comes from a study of T cell repertoires in cytomegalovirus infection (dated by TCRdb to about 2019). A note on the overall study: Donor HLA type was relevant to the analysis, as public TCR beta signatures indicated carriage of CMV infection together with the matching HLA type.

This clonotype was detected many times. Its antigen is still unknown. No base quality values were provided; no much bigger clone lies one nucleotide off. The data were produced on an Illumina HiSeq 1500. TCRdb's own reprocessing of the public reads used fastp at Q25 and MiXCR and kept productive beta chains. Each record represents a unique CDR3 protein, reported with the most common genes and DNA among its rows. A total of around 280,000 distinct CDR3 sequences appear in this sample, approximately 8.9% of them only once. The ten most abundant clones make up over 2.5% of the sample. What the work shows at the level of the full study, not this receptor alone: Carriers of CMV infection plus the relevant HLA type were discriminated by the cumulative frequency of public TCR beta family members in the study cohort and in an independent roughly 350-donor cohort. The ex vivo response was dominated by HLA-C-restricted CMV-specific TCR beta clonotypes, which also provided the single most frequent clonotype in two of eight donors.

This clonotype originated in a human donor in good health (CMV status not recorded). Some clones in this sample may be carry-over from other donors' samples. Input material: PBMCs.

The encoded CDR3 is CASSFSTGLSEQYV. The nucleotide sequence reads TGTGCCAGCAGTTTCTCGACAGGGCTTTCCGAGCAGTACGTC. The sequence is built from TRBV28 and TRBJ2-7; 7 central nucleotides agree with TRBD1. Clipping removes 3 bases from V and 6 bases from J, with 8 as the unmatched junction base count. The germline V gene encodes CDR1 MDHEN and CDR2 SYDVKM. The cysteine opens and the valine closes a CDR3 of 14 amino acids. Only the CDR3 DNA stays, 42 bases, in frame from base 1.